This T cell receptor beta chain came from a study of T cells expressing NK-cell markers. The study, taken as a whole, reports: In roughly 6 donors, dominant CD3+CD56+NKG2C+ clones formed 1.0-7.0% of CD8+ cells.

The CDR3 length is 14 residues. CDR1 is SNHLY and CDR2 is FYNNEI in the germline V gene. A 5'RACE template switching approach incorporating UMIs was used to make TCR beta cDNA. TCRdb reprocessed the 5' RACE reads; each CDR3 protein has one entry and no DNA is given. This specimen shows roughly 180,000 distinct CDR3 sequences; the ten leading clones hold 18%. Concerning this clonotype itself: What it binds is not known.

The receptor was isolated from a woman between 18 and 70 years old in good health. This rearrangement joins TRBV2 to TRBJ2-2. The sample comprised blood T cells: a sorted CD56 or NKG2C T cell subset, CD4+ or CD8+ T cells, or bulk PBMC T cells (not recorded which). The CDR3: CASRGKPNTGELFF. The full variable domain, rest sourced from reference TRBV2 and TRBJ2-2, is EPEVTQTPSHQVTQMGQEVILRCVPISNHLYFYWYRQILGQKVEFLVSFYNNEISEKSEIFDDQFSVERPDGSNFTLKIRSTKLEDSAMYFCASRGKPNTGELFFGEGSRLTVL.